These 16 T cell receptor beta chains originate from one sample sequenced in a study of shared clonotypes between healthy human individuals. Here immunoSEQ multiplex PCR was the method, and the copy in TCRdb shows in-frame clones only, minus some. Altogether some 380,000 clones are present, about 96% being singletons, with the ten largest covering approximately 0.32%. The sequenced sample was memory CD8+ T cells sorted from blood. Subset noted: CD45RO+ cells pooled with CCR7-negative TemRA cells. Every receptor here comes from a man aged 25 to 40 in good health.

The chain employs TRBV6-1 and TRBJ2-1, with a tentative D call TRBD2 (6 bases). This CDR3 comprises 17 residues. V dropped 3 bases and J dropped 0 bases, with 15 bases sitting between them. The germline V gene encodes CDR1 MNHNS and CDR2 SASEGT. CDR3 region: CASSDYGTFRSYNEQFF. The DNA for the CDR3 is TGTGCCAGCAGTGACTATGGGACTTTCCGCTCCTACAATGAGCAGTTCTTC.

The chain has TRBV28 and TRBJ1-5; 9 nucleotides align to TRBD1. The V gene's germline CDR1 is MDHEN and CDR2 SYDVKM. The CDR3 extends over 17 amino acids. With 6 bases clipped from V and 1 base from J, the junction kept 10 bases outside the gene matches. The CDR3 DNA follows: TGTGCCAGCAGCACAGGGGGCGCGGGTGTAAGCAATCAGCCCCAGCATTTT. It yields the protein CASSTGGAGVSNQPQHF.

J is TRBJ2-3 and V is TRBV6-4; TRBD2 aligns across 15 bases. Germline V gives CDR1 MRHNA, CDR2 SNTAGT. This CDR3 contains 15 residues. DNA for the CDR3: TGTGCTAGGACTAGCGGGAGGGTAAGGTCAGATACGCAGTATTTT. Encoded protein: CARTSGRVRSDTQYF.

This sequence joins TRBV18 and TRBJ1-2; D perhaps matches TRBD1 (5 bases). V lost 6 bases and J lost 0, with 14 bases in between. Germline assignment: CDR1 KGHSH and CDR2 LQKENI. This CDR3 is built from 15 residues. CDR3 amino acids: CASSSGTVPNYGYTF. CDR3 in DNA: TGTGCCAGCTCGTCCGGGACGGTTCCTAACTATGGCTACACCTTC.

The chain combines TRBV19 with TRBJ2-3, with a tentative D call TRBD2 (5 bases). The CDR3 totals 12 residues. The V gene lost 6 bases and the J gene lost 7 bases, with 11 bases spanning the gap. Germline V CDR1 and CDR2: LNHDA, SQIVND (reference sequence). The CDR3 spells CASRPLVNTQYF. The CDR3, as DNA: TGTGCCAGTAGGCCACTAGTCAATACGCAGTATTTT.

The chain joins TRBV6-1 to TRBJ2-7, with D perhaps being TRBD1 or TRBD2 (6 bases each). V was shortened by 7 bases and J by 6 bases, with 19 bases between the two germline ends. CDR1 and CDR2 (germline): MNHNS, SASEGT. The length of the CDR3 is 14 residues. CDR3 bases: TGTGCCAGCACCAACCGGGACAAGGGGGGCGAGCAGTACTTC. Protein: CASTNRDKGGEQYF.

This rearrangement joins TRBV13 to TRBJ2-5; possibly TRBD1 or TRBD2 for D (6 bases each). CDR1 and CDR2 (germline): PRHDT, FYEKMQ (reference sequence). The CDR3 consists of 14 residues. The V end was cut by 3 bases, the J end by 4 bases, with 12 bases between. The CDR3 spells CASSFRGGRETQYF. The CDR3 coding sequence is TGTGCCAGCAGCTTCCGAGGGGGGCGAGAGACCCAGTACTTC.

The rearrangement uses TRBV30 and TRBJ1-5; D gene unclear. CDR1 and CDR2 from the germline V gene are GTSNPN and SVGIG (reference sequence). V shed 3 bases and J shed 6 bases, with 12 bases lying between them. The CDR3 runs to 13 residues. The CDR3 DNA reads as TGTGCCTGGAGCCAACCGCCGGGTCAGCCCCAGCATTTT. Translated, it gives CAWSQPPGQPQHF.

The chain couples TRBV5-4 to TRBJ2-3; 7 nucleotides agree with TRBD2. Germline CDR1 and CDR2: SGHNT and YYREEE (reference sequence). V trimming: 2 bases; J trimming: 2 bases; junction bases outside the gene matches: 2. The CDR3 loop spans 14 amino acids. This CDR3 is CASSLRLATDTQYF. Here the CDR3 DNA reads TGTGCCAGCAGCTTACGACTAGCCACAGATACGCAGTATTTT.

The rearrangement uses TRBV5-6 and TRBJ1-2; TRBD1 is a possible D gene (6 bases). V lost 1 base and J lost 5, with 12 bases in between. Germline lookup yields CDR1 SGHDT and CDR2 YYEEEE. The CDR3 contains 14 residues. CDR3 region: CASSLYAGAYGYTF. The CDR3 nucleotides read TGTGCCAGCAGCTTGTATGCGGGGGCGTATGGCTACACCTTC.

The rearrangement uses TRBV6-1 and TRBJ2-3; D is undetermined. Germline values: CDR1 MNHNS, CDR2 SASEGT. V was cut by 2 bases and J by 6 bases, with 9 bases left in between. The CDR3 extends over 13 amino acids. The CDR3, as DNA: TGTGCCAGCAGTGAAAATCTACGCGATACGCAGTATTTT. It specifies CASSENLRDTQYF.

The V gene is TRBV25-1, the J gene TRBJ2-7, with D maybe TRBD2 (5 bases). Trimming stripped 11 bases from V and 6 bases from J, with 17 bases between. Germline V gene sequence: CDR1 MGHDK, CDR2 SYGVNS. This CDR3 is 12 amino acids long. The CDR3 region has the DNA TGTGCCGGTCCTCGGGGTGACTCCGAGCAGTACTTC. Translating gives CAGPRGDSEQYF.

The genes are TRBV4-2 and TRBJ2-7; possibly TRBD1 or TRBD2 for D (5 bases each). Per germline, CDR1 LGHNA and CDR2 YNFKEQ. V was pared by 1 base and J by 3 bases, with 19 bases between. This CDR3 is built from 17 residues. CDR3 residues: CASSQVPIGGKRYEQYF. CDR3 nucleotide sequence: TGTGCCAGCAGCCAAGTCCCCATTGGGGGAAAACGCTACGAGCAGTACTTC.

CDR3: CASTRRDRVYCSSTDTQYF. The CDR3 DNA sequence: TGTGCCAGCACCCGCCGGGACAGGGTATATTGTTCTAGCACAGATACGCAGTATTTT. The chain uses TRBV7-4 and TRBJ2-3, with TRBD1 identical over 9 bases. CDR3 size: 19 residues. From germline, CDR1 is SGHVT and CDR2 SQSDAQ. The V segment lost 7 bases and the J segment 0 bases; nucleotides outside the gene matches: 17.

The J gene is TRBJ2-1, the V gene TRBV11-2, with D possibly being TRBD1 or TRBD2 (5 bases each). The CDR3 extends over 14 amino acids. Trimming cost V 1 base and J 6 bases, with 10 bases left between them. Looked up from germline, CDR1 is SGHAT and CDR2 is FQNNGV. The CDR3 sequence is CASSLGGTFNEQFF. As DNA, the CDR3 is TGTGCCAGCAGCTTAGGGGGGACCTTCAATGAGCAGTTCTTC.

V and J are TRBV25-1 and TRBJ1-6; no clear D gene. The CDR3 covers 14 residues. V gave up 4 bases and J gave up 11 bases, with 15 bases separating them. Germline V gene lookup returns CDR1 MGHDK and CDR2 SYGVNS. CDR3 sequence (DNA): TGTGCCAGCAGTGGTCATGGTAGGGAGACACCCCTCCACTTT. It yields the protein CASSGHGRETPLHF.